One sample yielded the 29 T cell receptor beta chains listed below, sequenced in a study of identifying expanded T cells in peripheral blood. Clones were sequenced by immunoSEQ multiplex PCR, and TCRdb holds only the in-frame ones, with some missing. The sample includes 100,000 or so clones, approximately 90% of them seen just once. Sequencing was carried out using blood. The receptors derive from a person aged 18 to 75 in good health.

This rearrangement joins TRBV7-2 to TRBJ2-7; a weak D match, TRBD1 (6 bases). The V end was cut by 5 bases, the J end by 12 bases, with 20 bases between. The CDR3 length is 13 residues. Germline CDR1 reads SGHTA; CDR2 reads FQGNSA. The CDR3 sequence: CASSPGQDNYPYF. In DNA, the CDR3 is TGTGCCAGCAGCCCGGGACAAGATAACTACCCGTACTTC.

The rearrangement links TRBV6-5 to TRBJ2-1; weak D call: TRBD1 (6 bases). The CDR3 spans 14 residues. Germline V lookup: CDR1 MNHEY, CDR2 SVGAGI. V lost 3 bases to trimming and J lost 9 bases, with 15 bases between them. The CDR3 DNA sequence: TGTGCCAGCAGTTATGACAGGTCGTTAGGTGAGCAGTTCTTC. Translation: CASSYDRSLGEQFF.

The chain links TRBV18 to TRBJ2-7, with D uncertain. V lost 4 bases and J lost 6, with 7 bases in between. This CDR3 region has 11 residues. CDR1 and CDR2 (germline): KGHSH, LQKENI. As DNA, the CDR3 is TGTGCCAGCTCACTTGGCCTCGAGCAGTACTTC. Its protein product is CASSLGLEQYF.

The chain carries TRBV7-9 and TRBJ1-3; D might be TRBD1 (5 bases). The CDR3 sequence is 15 residues long. Germline-derived CDR1 and CDR2 are SEHNR and FQNEAQ (reference sequence). With 5 bases removed from V and 9 bases from J, the gap between germline ends came to 20 bases. The CDR3, as DNA: TGTGCCAGCAGCCGGGGGGAGCCTGAATGGGCCACCATATATTTT. Amino acid sequence: CASSRGEPEWATIYF. Variable domain in full (rest from reference TRBV7-9 and TRBJ1-3): DTGVSQNPRHKITKRGQNVTFRCDPISEHNRLYWYRQTLGQGPEFLTYFQNEAQLEKSRLLSDRFSAERPKGSFSTLEIQRTEQGDSAMYLCASSRGEPEWATIYFGEGSWLTVV.

The gene calls are TRBV10-1 and TRBJ2-3; D is undetermined. From germline, CDR1 is WNHNN and CDR2 SYGVQD (reference sequence). Trimming took off 0 bases at V and 5 bases at J, with 9 bases between the two ends. The CDR3 covers 14 residues. The CDR3 nucleotides are TGCGCCAGCAGTGAGTCGGGGTGGGGAGATACGCAGTATTTT. Its translation: CASSESGWGDTQYF.

The chain recombines TRBV7-9 with TRBJ2-5; no clear D gene. This CDR3 region has 12 residues. V dropped 5 bases and J dropped 5 bases, with 9 bases sitting between them. Germline-derived CDR1 and CDR2 are SEHNR and FQNEAQ (reference sequence). CDR3 nucleotides: TGTGCCAGCAGCCCCTTAAGGGAGACCCAGTACTTC. Its protein product is CASSPLRETQYF.

The chain has TRBV5-1 and TRBJ1-2; D is perhaps TRBD1 (6 bases). The germline CDR1 and CDR2 sequences are SGHRS and YFSETQ. V was clipped by 1 base and J by 10 bases, with 14 bases between them. The CDR3 extends over 13 amino acids. Here the CDR3 reads CASSLRGGEDYTF. CDR3 sequence (DNA): TGCGCCAGCAGCTTGAGGGGGGGCGAAGACTACACCTTC. Supplemented by reference TRBV5-1 and TRBJ1-2, the full variable domain reads KAGVTQTPRYLIKTRGQQVTLSCSPISGHRSVSWYQQTPGQGLQFLFEYFSETQRNKGNFPGRFSGRQFSNSRSEMNVSTLELGDSALYLCASSLRGGEDYTFGSGTRLTVV.

This clone occurred many times. The chain combines TRBV6-4 with TRBJ1-4; D remains unclear. CDR1 and CDR2 from the germline V gene are MRHNA and SNTAGT. The CDR3 consists of 18 residues. V lost 2 bases and J 0 bases, leaving 16 bases between the germline ends. The CDR3 here is CASSDVDEGLATNEKLFF. In DNA, the CDR3 is TGTGCCAGCAGTGACGTTGACGAAGGCCTTGCAACTAATGAAAAACTGTTTTTT.

The chain is built from TRBV25-1 and TRBJ2-1; 10 nucleotides align to TRBD2. The trim removed 5 bases at V and 9 bases at J, leaving 10 bases unmatched. The germline V gene encodes CDR1 MGHDK and CDR2 SYGVNS. This CDR3 spans 15 amino acids. As DNA, the CDR3 is TGTGCCAGCAGTCTTAGCGGGGGGCCCTGGGTTGAGCAGTTCTTC. Amino acid sequence: CASSLSGGPWVEQFF.

This rearrangement joins TRBV15 to TRBJ1-4; D may be TRBD1 (5 bases). The CDR3 loop spans 15 amino acids. CDR1 LNHNV and CDR2 YYDKDF come from the germline V gene (reference sequence). V was cut by 5 bases and J by 4 bases, with 14 bases left in between. CDR3 amino acids: CATSPRAGINEKLFF. CDR3 DNA: TGTGCCACCAGCCCCAGGGCGGGGATTAATGAAAAACTGTTTTTT.

This clone was detected ten times or more. V gene TRBV4-3 combines with J gene TRBJ2-6; D is ambiguous. This CDR3 has 16 amino acids. Germline assignment: CDR1 LGHNA and CDR2 YSLEER. Trimming took off 0 bases at V and 0 bases at J, with 6 bases between the two ends. CDR3 in DNA: TGCGCCAGCAGCCAAGATCTGGGCTCTGGGGCCAACGTCCTGACTTTC. Protein product: CASSQDLGSGANVLTF.

The chain links TRBV5-4 to TRBJ2-2, with D possibly matching TRBD2 (6 bases). V gave up 3 bases and J gave up 5 bases, with 11 bases separating them. This CDR3 has 14 amino acids. CDR1 is SGHNT and CDR2 is YYREEE in the germline V gene (reference sequence). CDR3: CASSSKEGTGELFF. In DNA form, the CDR3 reads TGTGCCAGCAGCTCTAAGGAGGGAACCGGGGAGCTGTTTTTT.

V and J are TRBV7-8 and TRBJ1-2; TRBD1 is a possible D gene (5 bases). The CDR3 is made up of 14 amino acids. V dropped 6 bases and J dropped 2 bases, with 13 bases sitting between them. Germline CDR1 reads SGHVS; CDR2 reads FQNEAQ. CDR3 sequence: CASSLWDRNYGYTF. The CDR3 region has the DNA TGTGCCAGCAGTCTCTGGGACCGGAACTATGGCTACACCTTC.

The gene calls are TRBV7-2 and TRBJ2-6; TRBD1 matches at 7 bases. The CDR3 is 15 amino acids. The germline gives CDR1 SGHTA, CDR2 FQGNSA. J gave up 9 bases and V 5 bases, and 10 bases lay outside the gene matches. The CDR3: CASSRQGFEGNVLTF. The CDR3 DNA is TGTGCCAGCAGCCGACAGGGCTTCGAGGGCAACGTCCTGACTTTC.

This chain uses TRBV19 with TRBJ1-4, with 7 bases that match TRBD1. Germline assignment: CDR1 LNHDA and CDR2 SQIVND (reference sequence). The CDR3 covers 15 residues. Losses at the gene ends were 7 bases for V and 0 bases for J; bases not matched to a gene: 5. This CDR3 reads CASKPGQATNEKLFF. In DNA, the CDR3 is TGTGCCAGTAAACCCGGACAGGCAACTAATGAAAAACTGTTTTTT.

The chain is built from TRBV2 and TRBJ1-6; D is perhaps TRBD1 (5 bases). V lost 5 bases and J lost 13, with 24 bases in between. The CDR3 runs 16 residues. The germline V gene encodes CDR1 SNHLY and CDR2 FYNNEI. The CDR3 nucleotides are TGTGCCAGCAGTAGAGGCAGGGAAACCAACCCGGGGCCCCTCCACTTT. Protein sequence: CASSRGRETNPGPLHF.

The genes are TRBV4-3 and TRBJ1-2, with a weak D call TRBD1 (5 bases). With 4 bases removed from V and 3 bases from J, the gap between germline ends came to 15 bases. The CDR3 totals 15 residues. Germline V gene lookup returns CDR1 LGHNA and CDR2 YSLEER. The CDR3 DNA is TGCGCCAGCAGCCGCACGGACACTCTCGACTATGGCTACACCTTC. Its protein product is CASSRTDTLDYGYTF.

The genes are TRBV2 and TRBJ1-6; 8 bases are a match to TRBD1. Looked up from germline, CDR1 is SNHLY and CDR2 is FYNNEI. There are 15 residues in the CDR3. Trimming took 4 bases from V and 7 from J; bases not matched to a gene: 6. Here the CDR3 reads CASSGRTGGNSPLHF. CDR3 coding DNA: TGTGCCAGCAGTGGCCGAACAGGGGGAAATTCACCCCTCCACTTT.

There are many counts of this clone. The sample contains more than one DNA sequence encoding this CDR3. This sequence joins TRBV11-2 and TRBJ1-2, with D possibly matching TRBD1 (5 bases). The germline V gene encodes CDR1 SGHAT and CDR2 FQNNGV. Trimming cost V 5 bases and J 3 bases, with 10 bases left between them. CDR3 length equals 13 residues. The CDR3 here is CASSPGQDYGYTF. CDR3 coding DNA: TGTGCCAGCAGCCCCGGACAAGACTATGGCTACACCTTC. The full variable domain, in which reference TRBV11-2 and TRBJ1-2 provide the parts outside the CDR3, is EAGVAQSPRYKIIEKRQSVAFWCNPISGHATLYWYQQILGQGPKLLIQFQNNGVVDDSQLPKDRFSAERLKGVDSTLKIQPAKLEDSAVYLCASSPGQDYGYTFGSGTRLTVV.

The chain links TRBV6-6 to TRBJ1-3; no clear D. The CDR3 has 16 amino acids. The V end lost 6 bases, the J end lost 0 bases, and 15 bases lay between the germline ends. The germline V gene encodes CDR1 MNHNY and CDR2 SVGAGI (reference sequence). The chain's CDR3 is CASSSGGRSSGNTIYF. DNA for the CDR3: TGTGCCAGCAGCTCCGGAGGACGGTCCTCTGGAAACACCATATATTTT.

This chain uses TRBV13 with TRBJ1-3; TRBD1 agrees at 8 bases. Trimming cost V 2 bases and J 1 base; bases outside gene matches: 1. CDR3 length: 15 residues. The germline CDR1 and CDR2 sequences are PRHDT and FYEKMQ (reference sequence). The CDR3 region has the DNA TGTGCCAGCAGCTTAACAGGGGGGTCTGGAAACACCATATATTTT. Protein sequence: CASSLTGGSGNTIYF.

The gene calls are TRBV4-2 and TRBJ2-3; the D gene could be TRBD1 or TRBD2 (6 bases each). Germline lookup yields CDR1 LGHNA and CDR2 YNFKEQ. The CDR3 loop spans 14 amino acids. V lost 6 bases to trimming and J lost 3 bases, with 13 bases between them. The CDR3 nucleotides are TGTGCCAGCAGGGCGGGGCAGGGGACAGATACGCAGTATTTT. Its protein is CASRAGQGTDTQYF.

The V gene is TRBV21-1, the J gene TRBJ1-3; the table's TRBD1 call for D was not verified on the DNA. TRBV21-1 is classified as a pseudogene. The CDR3 sequence is 15 residues long. In DNA form, the CDR3 reads TGTGCCAGCAGAGCCCGGACAGGGGATGGAAACACCATATATTTT. This sequence encodes CASRARTGDGNTIYF.

This clone came up once. The rearrangement links TRBV5-5 to TRBJ1-5; D is unclear. CDR1 and CDR2 from the germline V gene are SGHKS and YYEKEE (reference sequence). The CDR3 covers 16 residues. Trimming took off 0 bases at V and 5 bases at J, with 15 bases between the two ends. The CDR3 is CASSLDSAAGYQPQHF. CDR3 nucleotides: TGTGCCAGCAGCTTGGACAGCGCGGCGGGATATCAGCCCCAGCATTTT.

The chain carries TRBV5-6 and TRBJ2-1, with 11 bases that match TRBD2. Germline trimming cut 0 bases from V and 9 bases from J; bases unmatched to any gene: 11. Germline loops: CDR1 SGHDT, CDR2 YYEEEE. The CDR3 runs 17 residues. CDR3 loop: CASSLALAGGPLGEQFF. The CDR3 bases are TGTGCCAGCAGCTTGGCCTTAGCGGGGGGGCCTCTAGGTGAGCAGTTCTTC.

This clone came up once. J is TRBJ2-5 and V is TRBV7-2, with 7 positions matching TRBD2. This CDR3 contains 15 residues. Germline-derived CDR1 and CDR2 are SGHTA and FQGNSA. J was trimmed by 3 bases and V by 5 bases; bases with no gene match: 9. The CDR3: CASSIGTTGKETQYF. The DNA for the CDR3 is TGTGCCAGCAGCATCGGGACTACAGGAAAAGAGACCCAGTACTTC.

The chain links TRBV12-5 to TRBJ1-1; no clear D. CDR3 length equals 14 residues. Trimming shortened V by 8 bases and J by 4 bases, and 17 bases separated the two germline ends. Germline V gives CDR1 LGHNT, CDR2 FRNRAP. The CDR3 sequence is CASQRDTLGTEAFF. The CDR3 nucleotides are TGTGCTAGTCAAAGGGATACGTTAGGCACTGAAGCTTTCTTT.

This sequence joins TRBV27 and TRBJ2-7; 11 positions agree with TRBD1. Germline loops: CDR1 MNHEY, CDR2 SMNVEV (reference sequence). Trimming at V came to 5 bases and at J to 4 bases, leaving 7 bases not matched to a gene. The CDR3 is made up of 15 amino acids. CDR3 DNA: TGTGCCAGCAGTACACGGGACAGGGGGTTATACGAGCAGTACTTC. Its translation: CASSTRDRGLYEQYF.

The chain uses TRBV5-6 and TRBJ1-4; D possibly corresponds to TRBD1 (5 bases). CDR3 size: 14 residues. Germline values: CDR1 SGHDT, CDR2 YYEEEE. Trimming removed 4 bases at V and 6 bases at J, with 13 bases between. DNA for the CDR3: TGTGCCAGCAGCCTACCGACAGTCGATGAAAAACTGTTTTTT. Its translation: CASSLPTVDEKLFF.